The T cell receptor (beta chain) described here comes from a study of shared clonotypes between healthy human individuals. Whole-study results and caveats: It was anticipated that sequencing depth would influence how many clonotypes donors shared.

Comment on this clone: Antigen unknown.

Terminally differentiated effector memory CD45RA+ cells were left out of the naive CD8 fraction, which was CD45RO-negative and positively selected for CCR7. Trimming removed 5 bases from V and 0 bases from J; junction bases left unmatched: 14. CDR3 length: 19 residues. Germline loops: CDR1 SGHTA, CDR2 FQGNSA. In the original workflow: There were no quality scores in the junction-only immunoSEQ sequences, so filtering differed. Method: immunoSEQ multiplex PCR; TCRdb's copy keeps in-frame clones and lacks some. V, J and clone size reflect that table, while D and trimming were determined from the DNA. The table records hundreds of thousands of clones, roughly 98% of them present only once.

What was sequenced was naive CD8+ T cells sorted from blood. This clonotype was obtained from a man aged 25-45 years in good health. V and J are TRBV7-2 and TRBJ2-2; TRBD2 matches 8 bases. CDR3: CASSPPGRRGRTNTGELFF. As DNA, the CDR3 is TGTGCCAGCAGCCCCCCGGGGAGGCGCGGGAGGACGAACACCGGGGAGCTGTTTTTT.